The 15 T cell receptor beta chains presented below share a single source sample, sequenced in a study of T-cell reconstitution after alpha-beta-depleted transplantation in children. Unique molecular identifiers were incorporated when the TCRbeta library was constructed. From the PCR reads, TCRdb called clonotypes with MiXCR, one entry per CDR3 protein. The sample lists about 510,000 distinct CDR3 sequences; approximately 10% were seen once. Sequences were derived from PBMCs, mostly from graft donor cells, sampled 180 days after TCRalphabeta/CD19-depleted stem cell transplant. The origin of the receptors is a female patient aged 2-15 years who had a stem cell transplant for aplastic anemia, so the T cells may come from the graft donor.

This sequence joins TRBV6-5 and TRBJ1-2; 10 nucleotides line up with TRBD1. Germline-derived CDR1 and CDR2 are MNHEY and SVGAGI. CDR3 size: 15 residues. The trim removed 5 bases at V and 8 bases at J, leaving 11 bases unmatched. CDR3 loop: CASSNPTTGGPGYTF. As DNA, the CDR3 is TGTGCCAGCAGTAACCCCACGACAGGGGGCCCAGGCTACACCTTC.

This rearrangement joins TRBV7-8 to TRBJ2-5; 8 nucleotides match TRBD2. V shed 9 bases and J 2 bases; nucleotides not matched to a gene: 8. The CDR3 spans 14 residues. Germline V CDR1 and CDR2: SGHVS, FQNEAQ. CDR3 nucleotides: TGTGCCAGTAGGAGCGGGAGAGGGCAAGAGACCCAGTACTTC. Protein: CASRSGRGQETQYF.

This clonotype has only a few counts. The chain combines TRBV9 with TRBJ2-5, with D tentatively TRBD1 (6 bases). Germline-derived CDR1 and CDR2 are SGDLS and YYNGEE. Trimming cost V 4 bases and J 2 bases, with 18 bases left between them. There are 16 residues in the CDR3. The CDR3 region has the DNA TGTGCCAGCAGCTCCAGACAGGTACACCCTCAAGAGACCCAGTACTTC. It is translated as CASSSRQVHPQETQYF.

This clonotype was counted ten times or more. This chain links TRBV18 with TRBJ1-5, with TRBD1 identical over 9 bases. The CDR3 length is 15 residues. The V gene end was trimmed by 3 bases and the J gene end by 4 bases; junction bases not matched to a gene: 4. Germline CDR1 is KGHSH and CDR2 is LQKENI. The CDR3 loop is CASSPGTGRNQPQHF. CDR3 DNA sequence: TGTGCCAGCTCACCCGGGACAGGGAGGAATCAGCCCCAGCATTTT.

The chain combines TRBV27 with TRBJ1-4; a weak D match, TRBD1 (6 bases). The CDR3 is 15 residues long. Trimming pared 4 bases from V and 6 bases from J, leaving 15 bases between. CDR1 MNHEY and CDR2 SMNVEV come from the germline V gene (reference sequence). The CDR3 nucleotides are TGTGCCAGCAGTTACTCAGGACAGCGGCATGAAAAACTGTTTTTT. This codes for CASSYSGQRHEKLFF.

The chain couples TRBV5-5 to TRBJ2-3, with TRBD1 as a possible D gene (6 bases). Germline V gene lookup returns CDR1 SGHKS and CDR2 YYEKEE (reference sequence). This CDR3 is built from 18 residues. The V end lost 0 bases, the J end lost 2 bases, and 19 bases lay between the germline ends. DNA of the CDR3: TGTGCCAGCAGCTTGGAAGGGCAGGCAGGGGCCTACACAGATACGCAGTATTTT. It yields the protein CASSLEGQAGAYTDTQYF.

This clonotype appeared a few times. This chain connects TRBV28 to TRBJ2-5, with 16 bases identical to TRBD2. V lost 4 bases and J lost 9; bases outside the gene matches: 11. The CDR3 totals 17 residues. In germline, CDR1 is MDHEN, CDR2 SYDVKM. DNA of the CDR3: TGTGCCAGCAGTTCAGGGACTAGCGGGAGGGCCGGGGGGGCCCAGTACTTC. Its protein is CASSSGTSGRAGGAQYF.

The rearrangement uses TRBV2 and TRBJ1-6, with a tentative D call TRBD1 (5 bases). The germline V gene has CDR1 SNHLY and CDR2 FYNNEI. Deletions cut 6 bases from V and 10 bases from J, with 22 bases between. CDR3 size: 16 residues. CDR3 DNA: TGTGCCAGCAGGGGGCCCCGAACCGGGGTATGGTCACCCCTCCACTTT. The encoded protein is CASRGPRTGVWSPLHF.

This clonotype came up many times. The chain joins TRBV6-2 or TRBV6-3 to TRBJ1-5; D gene uncertain. Germline CDR1 is MNHEY and CDR2 is SVGEGT. With 2 bases removed from V and 11 bases from J, the gap between germline ends came to 10 bases. The CDR3 contains 12 residues. CDR3 DNA sequence: TGTGCCAGCAGTTACGGGCAGCACGCCCAGCATTTT. Translated, it gives CASSYGQHAQHF.

The rearrangement links TRBV12-3 or TRBV12-4 to TRBJ2-1, with 8 bases identical to TRBD2. Unmatched junction bases numbered 5, after V lost 5 bases and J lost 2 bases. CDR3 length equals 15 residues. The CDR3 DNA reads TGTGCCAGCAGTACCCCGGGACTAGCCTACAATGAGCAGTTCTTC. This gives the protein CASSTPGLAYNEQFF.

The rearrangement uses TRBV28 and TRBJ2-2, with D perhaps TRBD2 (5 bases). Germline V lookup: CDR1 MDHEN, CDR2 SYDVKM. The CDR3 runs to 16 residues. V lost 6 bases to trimming and J lost 5 bases, with 19 bases between them. CDR3 sequence reads: CASRFGILRGTGELFF. For the CDR3, the DNA is TGTGCCAGCAGATTCGGGATCCTAAGAGGGACCGGGGAGCTGTTTTTT.

This clonotype was seen a few times. This sequence joins TRBV12-3 or TRBV12-4 and TRBJ1-6; no reliable D call. V was clipped by 3 bases and J by 9 bases, with 18 bases between them. CDR3 size: 16 residues. CDR3 coding DNA: TGTGCCAGCAGTTTTTCCTTTCCAGGAGCGGGTTCACCCCTCCACTTT. It is translated as CASSFSFPGAGSPLHF.

This clonotype has only a few counts. V and J are TRBV28 and TRBJ2-7; 9 nucleotides align to TRBD2. CDR3 length equals 16 residues. Trimming cost V 4 bases and J 5 bases; bases outside gene matches: 12. Per germline, CDR1 MDHEN and CDR2 SYDVKM. This CDR3 reads CASSSRSSGRAHEQYF. In nucleotides, the CDR3 is TGTGCCAGCAGTTCCCGTAGTAGCGGGAGAGCCCACGAGCAGTACTTC.

The chain joins TRBV20-1 to TRBJ1-5; weak D call: TRBD1 (5 bases). Trimming shortened V by 3 bases and J by 2 bases, and 14 bases separated the two germline ends. This CDR3 is built from 15 residues. In germline, CDR1 is DFQATT, CDR2 SNEGSKA (reference sequence). As DNA, the CDR3 is TGCAGTGCTAGCTCCCCCGCCAGGGGCAATCAGCCCCAGCATTTT. It codes for CSASSPARGNQPQHF.

This clonotype was seen a few times. This chain connects TRBV20-1 to TRBJ1-1; 8 nucleotides align to TRBD1. V was pared by 3 bases and J by 8 bases, with 2 bases of the junction left unmatched. Looked up from germline, CDR1 is DFQATT and CDR2 is SNEGSKA (reference sequence). CDR3 length: 11 residues. The CDR3 sequence is CSARSGGEAFF. CDR3 in DNA: TGCAGTGCTAGGTCAGGGGGCGAAGCTTTCTTT.